This TCR beta chain emerged from a study of breast tumors, draining lymph nodes, adjacent tissues. The study, taken as a whole, reports: Luminal-like breast cancer showed significantly greater tumor-nontumor repertoire similarity than basal-like breast cancer did. The lymph node origin of tumor T cells was framed as consistent with a hypothesis, not demonstrated. Tumors had less TCR diversity than lymph nodes, more than nontumor tissue.

TCRdb re-derived calls from the multiplex PCR reads in MiXCR, one entry per CDR3 protein. The sample has around 300,000 distinct CDR3 sequences; 30% to 35% are singletons. The lymph nodes were axillary draining lymph nodes from breast cancer patients. This clonotype appeared a few times. What it recognizes is unknown. The CDR3 runs to 16 residues. V lost 5 bases to trimming and J lost 0 bases, with 14 bases between them. CDR1 is MNHNS, CDR2 SASEGT, per germline. This receptor was taken from a female donor with breast cancer. Some clones in this sample may be carry-over from other donors' samples. The genes are TRBV6-1 and TRBJ2-1; D is unclear. Specimen: axillary lymph node tissue. The CDR3 loop is CASSQRPGSSYNEQFF. Written as DNA, the CDR3 is TGTGCCAGCAGTCAAAGGCCAGGAAGCTCCTACAATGAGCAGTTCTTC.